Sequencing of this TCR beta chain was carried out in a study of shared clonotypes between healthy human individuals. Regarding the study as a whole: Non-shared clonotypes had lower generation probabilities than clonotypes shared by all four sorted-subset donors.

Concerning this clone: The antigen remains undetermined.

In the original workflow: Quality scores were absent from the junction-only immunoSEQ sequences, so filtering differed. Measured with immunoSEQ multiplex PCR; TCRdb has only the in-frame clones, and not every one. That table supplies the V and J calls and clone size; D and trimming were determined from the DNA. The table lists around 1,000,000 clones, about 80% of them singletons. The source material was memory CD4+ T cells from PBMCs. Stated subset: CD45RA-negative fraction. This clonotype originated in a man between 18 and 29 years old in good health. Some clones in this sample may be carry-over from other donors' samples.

The CDR3 loop is CASSLSYGANVLTF. Written as DNA, the CDR3 is TGCGCCAGCAGCTTGTCCTATGGGGCCAACGTCCTGACTTTC. This sequence joins TRBV5-1 and TRBJ2-6; D gene unclear. V was clipped by 1 base and J by 3 bases, with 5 bases between them. The CDR3 is 14 amino acids. The germline V gene has CDR1 SGHRS and CDR2 YFSETQ. The complete variable domain, with remaining parts taken from reference TRBV5-1 and TRBJ2-6, reads KAGVTQTPRYLIKTRGQQVTLSCSPISGHRSVSWYQQTPGQGLQFLFEYFSETQRNKGNFPGRFSGRQFSNSRSEMNVSTLELGDSALYLCASSLSYGANVLTFGAGSRLTVL.